One and the same sample provided the 7 T cell receptor beta chains below, sequenced in a study of T-cell memory formation after mild COVID-19. MiXCR was run by TCRdb on the 5' RACE reads, yielding one entry per CDR3 protein. The data show about 560,000 distinct CDR3 sequences, roughly 22% seen once. Material for sequencing was PBMCs or a T cell subset sorted from them (not recorded which). Receptors originate from an adult woman who had mild COVID-19 (a few samples of this study predate the infection). Cell type and time point are not known.

CDR3 loop: CASTRGQGSDEQFF. The CDR3 DNA follows: TGTGCCAGCACGCGGGGCCAGGGGTCGGATGAGCAGTTCTTC. The chain carries TRBV7-6 and TRBJ2-1; D possibly matches TRBD1 or TRBD2 (6 bases each). The germline V and J ends were trimmed by 7 bases and 8 bases, with 18 bases remaining between them. The CDR3 is 14 residues long. CDR1 and CDR2 (germline): SGHVS, FNYEAQ.

This clonotype was counted ten times or more. This chain joins TRBV27 and TRBJ1-3; D is ambiguous. The CDR3 covers 15 residues. V shed 2 bases and J shed 2 bases, with 10 bases lying between them. The germline gives CDR1 MNHEY, CDR2 SMNVEV (reference sequence). The CDR3 coding sequence is TGTGCCAGCAGTTTAATCGGGGTCCCTGGAAACACCATATATTTT. Protein sequence: CASSLIGVPGNTIYF.

This clonotype was counted at least ten times. The V and J genes are TRBV5-1 and TRBJ2-7, with TRBD2 matching 8 bases. Trimming at V came to 5 bases and at J to 7 bases, leaving 11 bases not matched to a gene. Germline V gives CDR1 SGHRS, CDR2 YFSETQ. The CDR3 runs to 14 residues. The CDR3 loop is CASRYGSGMDEQYF. CDR3 bases: TGCGCCAGCAGATACGGTAGCGGGATGGATGAGCAGTACTTC.

The V and J genes are TRBV5-6 and TRBJ1-2; TRBD1 matches 9 bases. V lost 2 bases, J lost 4 bases, and 6 bases stayed unmatched. From germline, CDR1 is SGHDT and CDR2 YYEEEE. The CDR3 covers 15 residues. Here the CDR3 reads CASSFWGTGTYGYTF. The CDR3 DNA sequence: TGTGCCAGCAGCTTTTGGGGGACAGGGACCTATGGCTACACCTTC. Filled out from reference TRBV5-6 and TRBJ1-2, the complete variable domain reads DAGVTQSPTHLIKTRGQQVTLRCSPKSGHDTVSWYQQALGQGPQFIFQYYEEEERQRGNFPDRFSGHQFPNYSSELNVNALLLGDSALYLCASSFWGTGTYGYTFGSGTRLTVV.

The CDR3 reads CAGRRQGGNQPQHF. The DNA for the CDR3 is TGTGCCGGAAGAAGACAGGGAGGAAATCAGCCCCAGCATTTT. This chain joins TRBV6-6 and TRBJ1-5; 7 bases match TRBD1. V was clipped by 11 bases and J by 4 bases; unmatched bases: 11. The germline V gene encodes CDR1 MNHNY and CDR2 SVGAGI (reference sequence). The CDR3 runs to 14 residues.

The rearrangement joins TRBV2 to TRBJ2-3, with D possibly called TRBD1 or TRBD2 (5 bases each). The germline gives CDR1 SNHLY, CDR2 FYNNEI. The CDR3 is 15 residues long. V lost 4 bases, J lost 6 bases, and 17 bases lay in between. CDR3 nucleotides: TGTGCCAGCAGTGTCTTGCCGACCAGGGAGGATACGCAGTATTTT. Its translation is CASSVLPTREDTQYF.

The chain has TRBV6-1 and TRBJ1-2; D ambiguous. Trimming took off 2 bases at V and 8 bases at J, with 12 bases between the two ends. Germline V gives CDR1 MNHNS, CDR2 SASEGT. CDR3 length: 13 residues. The CDR3 nucleotides are TGTGCCAGCAGTGAACACCGCTCCGGGGGCTACACCTTC. This translates into CASSEHRSGGYTF.